These T cell receptor beta chains were read from a single sample in a study of cytomegalovirus exposure and HLA in healthy donors. TCRdb's copy holds only in-frame clones and misses some; the assay was immunoSEQ multiplex PCR. The sample holds some 200,000 clones, roughly 82% seen once. Sequencing used PBMCs. Every receptor here comes from a woman aged 50 to 60 in good health and CMV-seropositive. Each CDR3 is given with its conserved first and last residue.

v_call: TRBV4-1; j_call: TRBJ2-1; cdr3_aa: CASSQGGGAYEQFF
v_call: TRBV2; j_call: TRBJ1-5; cdr3_aa: CASSEEGGSNQPQHF
v_call: TRBV19; j_call: TRBJ2-2; cdr3_aa: CASTDRGSTGELFF
v_call: TRBV6-1; j_call: TRBJ1-2; cdr3_aa: CASSWTAYYGYTF
v_call: TRBV5-1; j_call: TRBJ1-2; cdr3_aa: CASSLAGGMGGYTF
v_call: TRBV7-2; j_call: TRBJ2-7; cdr3_aa: CASSLAAGGVYEQYF
v_call: TRBV6-6; j_call: TRBJ1-2; cdr3_aa: CASSSTAGYTF
v_call: TRBV19; j_call: TRBJ2-2; cdr3_aa: CASSIVSAGGRIGELFF
v_call: TRBV5-4; j_call: TRBJ2-3; cdr3_aa: CASSGGTSGGARSDTQYF
v_call: TRBV19; j_call: TRBJ2-7; cdr3_aa: CASKTSGESSYEQYF
v_call: TRBV2; j_call: TRBJ1-6; cdr3_aa: CASTFRDYNSPLHF
v_call: TRBV5-4; j_call: TRBJ2-7; cdr3_aa: CASSPRGSYEQYF
v_call: TRBV10-3; j_call: TRBJ2-2; cdr3_aa: CAMERGANTGELFF
v_call: TRBV5-3; j_call: TRBJ1-1; cdr3_aa: CARSPDQQGYTEAFF
v_call: TRBV15; j_call: TRBJ2-5; cdr3_aa: CATSADRGMVTQYF
v_call: TRBV6-6; j_call: TRBJ2-3; cdr3_aa: CASSYEGRDTDTQYF
v_call: TRBV4-1; j_call: TRBJ2-7; cdr3_aa: CASSLGQGRYEQYF
v_call: TRBV28; j_call: TRBJ2-6; cdr3_aa: CASSLRSSGANVLTF
v_call: TRBV5-1; j_call: TRBJ2-7; cdr3_aa: CASSFRGMEQYF
v_call: TRBV18; j_call: TRBJ1-5; cdr3_aa: CASSPSQGNQPQHF
v_call: TRBV19; j_call: TRBJ1-5; cdr3_aa: CASKKDRGFNQPQHF
v_call: TRBV18; j_call: TRBJ1-2; cdr3_aa: CASSPGTDNYGYTF
v_call: TRBV4-3; j_call: TRBJ2-1; cdr3_aa: CASSQDGSSYNEQFF
v_call: TRBV7-2; j_call: TRBJ2-4; cdr3_aa: CASSPGQGAYIQYF
v_call: TRBV7-2; j_call: TRBJ2-3; cdr3_aa: CASSSLPIDTQYF
v_call: TRBV5-1; j_call: TRBJ2-1; cdr3_aa: CASSPGLARDEQFF
v_call: TRBV11-3; j_call: TRBJ1-5; cdr3_aa: CASSPWTDNQPQHF
v_call: TRBV7-3; j_call: TRBJ2-1; cdr3_aa: CASSEPSGGALGEQFF
v_call: TRBV27; j_call: TRBJ2-2; cdr3_aa: CEIRYTGELFF
v_call: TRBV7-9; j_call: TRBJ2-3; cdr3_aa: CASSSGTVGSTDTQYF
v_call: TRBV7-2; j_call: TRBJ1-6; cdr3_aa: CASSSGHSSYNSPLHF
v_call: TRBV5-1; j_call: TRBJ2-7; cdr3_aa: CASSLGRGFDEQYF
v_call: TRBV30; j_call: TRBJ2-1; cdr3_aa: CAWSVADNEQFF
v_call: TRBV11-2; j_call: TRBJ2-7; cdr3_aa: CASSLNRDRAYEQYF
v_call: TRBV5-5; j_call: TRBJ2-2; cdr3_aa: CASSWNYIQGSNTGELFF
v_call: TRBV5-1; j_call: TRBJ2-7; cdr3_aa: CASSLDRTSSYEQYF
v_call: TRBV7-2; j_call: TRBJ1-1; cdr3_aa: CASSFSLGTGGAFF
v_call: TRBV19; j_call: TRBJ1-2; cdr3_aa: CASDAGTGVNGYTF
v_call: TRBV19; j_call: TRBJ2-4; cdr3_aa: CASSIGGLGKNIQYF
v_call: TRBV6-5; j_call: TRBJ2-1; cdr3_aa: CASTSGGPLRQFF
v_call: TRBV5-1; j_call: TRBJ2-2; cdr3_aa: CASSFPSSGGAVWTGELFF
v_call: TRBV19; j_call: TRBJ1-5; cdr3_aa: CASSIGDRGVSQPQHF
v_call: TRBV2; j_call: TRBJ1-6; cdr3_aa: CASSLRGNRDNSPLHF
v_call: TRBV5-8; j_call: TRBJ2-7; cdr3_aa: CASSNRDRDEQYF
v_call: TRBV19; j_call: TRBJ2-3; cdr3_aa: CATNQGAGSTDTQYF
v_call: TRBV11-3; j_call: TRBJ2-1; cdr3_aa: CASSFSSYNEQFF
v_call: TRBV5-5; j_call: TRBJ1-6; cdr3_aa: CASSLRRGGYNSPLHF
v_call: TRBV9; j_call: TRBJ1-2; cdr3_aa: CASSEKGGDGYTF
v_call: TRBV7-9; j_call: TRBJ2-2; cdr3_aa: CASSWASGNTGELFF
v_call: TRBV27; j_call: TRBJ1-1; cdr3_aa: CASSRGQGASEAFF
v_call: TRBV21-1; j_call: TRBJ2-5; cdr3_aa: CASSMDRALVAQYF
v_call: TRBV7-2; j_call: TRBJ2-2; cdr3_aa: CASKAGAGELFF
v_call: TRBV7-6; j_call: TRBJ2-5; cdr3_aa: CASRSPGPGGETQYF
v_call: TRBV13; j_call: -; cdr3_aa: CASSLGLGEQYF
v_call: TRBV5-6; j_call: TRBJ2-3; cdr3_aa: CASSPSLQRGGTDTQYF
v_call: TRBV2; j_call: TRBJ2-3; cdr3_aa: CASSFRLAGASSTDTQYF